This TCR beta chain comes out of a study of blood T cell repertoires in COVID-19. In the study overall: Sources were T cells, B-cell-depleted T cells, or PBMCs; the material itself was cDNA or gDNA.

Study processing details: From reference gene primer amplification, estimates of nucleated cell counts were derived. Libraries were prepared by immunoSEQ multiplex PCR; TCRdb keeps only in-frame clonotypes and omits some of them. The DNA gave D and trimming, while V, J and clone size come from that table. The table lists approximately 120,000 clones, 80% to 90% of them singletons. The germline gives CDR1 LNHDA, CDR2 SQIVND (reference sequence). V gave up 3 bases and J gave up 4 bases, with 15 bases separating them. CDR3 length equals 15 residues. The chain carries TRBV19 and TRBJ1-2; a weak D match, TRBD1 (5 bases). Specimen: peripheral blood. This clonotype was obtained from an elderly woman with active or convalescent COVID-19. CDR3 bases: TGTGCCAGTAGTATTCCCTCTTTTGACAGCTATGGCTACACCTTC. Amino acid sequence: CASSIPSFDSYGYTF.